These 11 T cell receptor beta chains were sequenced from one sample in a study of vaccination and CD4 T cells after COVID-19. An Oncomine TCR Beta short-read assay was used to sequence the DNA from cultured CD4+ T cells. TCRdb independently ran MiXCR on the PCR reads; one entry per CDR3 protein. The sample has 13,000 to 15,000 distinct CDR3 sequences, about 29% seen once. The antigens of these receptors remain unknown. Treatment meaning: approximately 11-day PBMC culture with coronavirus spike peptide pools or control peptides (ViraFEST assay). The specimen was cultured CD4+ T cells from blood. These receptors all stem from a human donor with COVID-19.

This clonotype was picked up a small number of times. The chain employs TRBV2 and TRBJ1-6; a weak D match, TRBD1 (5 bases). CDR1 is SNHLY and CDR2 is FYNNEI in the germline V gene. With 7 bases removed from V and 11 bases from J, the gap between germline ends came to 27 bases. The CDR3 is 17 amino acids. In DNA, the CDR3 is TGTGCCAGCACCCCGCGGGGACGGGACGCTTTTCTTGCACCCCTCCACTTT. Amino acid sequence: CASTPRGRDAFLAPLHF.

This clonotype was found a few times. CDR3 in amino acids: CSAPDRANTGELFF. For the CDR3, the DNA is TGCAGTGCTCCGGACAGGGCTAACACCGGGGAGCTGTTTTTT. This chain connects TRBV20-1 to TRBJ2-2; 8 positions match TRBD1. The CDR3 runs 14 residues. Germline CDR1 and CDR2: DFQATT and SNEGSKA (reference sequence). V lost 5 bases to trimming and J lost 2 bases; unmatched junction nucleotides: 4.

J is TRBJ2-1 and V is TRBV9; D remains unclear. Germline CDR1 is SGDLS and CDR2 is YYNGEE. This CDR3 contains 12 residues. V shed 0 bases and J shed 12 bases, with 10 bases lying between them. This CDR3 is CASSVDGRTQFF. The CDR3 DNA follows: TGTGCCAGCAGCGTAGACGGACGGACGCAGTTCTTC.

J is TRBJ2-3 and V is TRBV11-3; D gene unclear. This CDR3 is built from 13 residues. Germline CDR1 SGHNT, CDR2 YENEEA. Trimming stripped 1 base from V and 4 bases from J, with 6 bases between. CDR3 sequence (DNA): TGTGCCAGCAGCTTAGTAAGGGCAGATACGCAGTATTTT. The encoded protein is CASSLVRADTQYF.

This clonotype was counted a few times. This rearrangement joins TRBV7-9 to TRBJ1-1; D may be TRBD1 (6 bases). The CDR3 length is 15 residues. CDR1 is SEHNR and CDR2 is FQNEAQ in the germline V gene (reference sequence). The CDR3 sequence: CVELPTGNMRTEAFF. DNA of the CDR3: TGTGTCGAGTTACCTACAGGGAATATGCGCACTGAAGCTTTCTTT. Based on the CDR3 plus reference TRBV7-9 and TRBJ1-1, the full variable domain is DTGVSQNPRHKITKRGQNVTFRCDPISEHNRLYWYRQTLGQGPEFLTYFQNEAQLEKSRLLSDRFSAERPKGSFSTLEIQRTEQGDSAMYLCVELPTGNMRTEAFFGQGTRLTVV.

There are a few counts of this clonotype. This chain connects TRBV6-1 to TRBJ1-5, with D maybe TRBD1 (5 bases). Deletions cut 1 base from V and 9 bases from J, with 10 bases between. The CDR3 covers 13 residues. The germline gives CDR1 MNHNS, CDR2 SASEGT. The CDR3 protein is CASSEGVGPPQHF. CDR3 bases: TGTGCCAGCAGTGAAGGTGTGGGGCCGCCCCAGCATTTT.

As regards this clonotype: The junction differs from germline at one of its ends, possibly a read error. The V gene is TRBV7-2, the J gene TRBJ1-3; 9 bases align to TRBD1. This CDR3 has 16 amino acids. Looked up from germline, CDR1 is SGHTA and CDR2 is FQGNSA. For the CDR3, the DNA is TGTGCCGGCAGCTTAGCTCGGACAGGGGCTGGAAACACCATATATTTT. It is translated as CAGSLARTGAGNTIYF.

The V and J genes are TRBV18 and TRBJ1-1; 8 bases agree with TRBD1. CDR1 and CDR2 from the germline V gene are KGHSH and LQKENI. This CDR3 region has 16 residues. The V segment lost 6 bases and the J segment 4 bases; nucleotides outside the gene matches: 13. CDR3 nucleotides: TGTGCCAGCTCTCCGACCGGGACAGGAGGGAGCACTGAAGCTTTCTTT. Translation: CASSPTGTGGSTEAFF.

This clonotype appeared a few times. This chain uses TRBV10-1 with TRBJ2-2, with 12 positions matching TRBD1. The CDR3 has 15 residues. With V trimmed by 5 bases and J by 7 bases, 5 bases remained unmatched. Germline V CDR1 and CDR2: WNHNN, SYGVQD (reference sequence). DNA for the CDR3: TGCGCCAGCAGTACCGGGACAGGGGGCATCGGGGAGCTGTTTTTT. This encodes CASSTGTGGIGELFF.

V is TRBV28 and J is TRBJ1-5, with TRBD1 matching 9 bases. Germline CDR1 reads MDHEN; CDR2 reads SYDVKM. Trimming took 4 bases from V and 4 from J; bases not matched to a gene: 5. This CDR3 has 15 residues. As DNA, the CDR3 is TGTGCCAGCAGTTCCCCGGGACAGGGAAATCAGCCCCAGCATTTT. Its translation: CASSSPGQGNQPQHF. Complete variable domain (other parts from reference TRBV28 and TRBJ1-5): DVKVTQSSRYLVKRTGEKVFLECVQDMDHENMFWYRQDPGLGLRLIYFSYDVKMKEKGDIPEGYSVSREKKERFSLILESASTNQTSMYLCASSSPGQGNQPQHFGDGTRLSIL.

The rearrangement joins TRBV5-1 to TRBJ1-1; D not resolved. This CDR3 has 14 amino acids. CDR1 is SGHRS, CDR2 YFSETQ, per germline. V shed 5 bases and J shed 3 bases, with 14 bases lying between them. CDR3 sequence reads: CASRIPGRDTEAFF. DNA for the CDR3: TGCGCCAGCAGGATCCCAGGAAGGGACACTGAAGCTTTCTTT.